These T cell receptor beta chains were read from a single sample in a study of cytomegalovirus exposure and HLA in healthy donors. The repertoire was sequenced with immunoSEQ multiplex PCR; TCRdb's copy has only in-frame clones and lacks some. This sample has 110,000 or so clones; roughly 84% occur once, and the top ten carry around 3.1%. The sequenced material came from PBMCs. The receptors were gathered from a woman aged 18-29 years in good health and CMV-seronegative. The CDR3 runs from the conserved cysteine through the conserved F or W. Fields, in order: D gene, J gene, clone size, V gene, CDR3 DNA, CDR3 protein. A D gene is named only where the DNA matches it firmly. Only part of the rows carry a size: once, few, many, or a class if the clone is expanded.

D: NA; J: TRBJ1-2; size: NA; V: TRBV9; DNA: TGTGCCAGCAGCCCCCGGAACCTCGCAACAGGGTACTACACCTTC; CDR3: CASSPRNLATGYYTF
D: NA; J: TRBJ1-1; size: NA; V: TRBV12-5; DNA: TGTGCTAGTGGTTTGTATGAGGACACTGAAGCTTTCTTT; CDR3: CASGLYEDTEAFF
D: NA; J: TRBJ1-3; size: NA; V: TRBV5-1; DNA: TGCGCCAGCAACGGGACAAGAAGTTCCTCTGGAAACACCATATATTTT; CDR3: CASNGTRSSSGNTIYF
D: NA; J: TRBJ2-6; size: NA; V: TRBV28; DNA: TGTGCCAGCGTTCCCCAAGGGGGGGGCGAGTTTGGGGCCAACGTCCTGACTTTC; CDR3: CASVPQGGGEFGANVLTF
D: NA; J: TRBJ2-3; size: NA; V: TRBV9; DNA: TGTGCCAGCAGCGCCCCCCCGGGGGGCCTTTCCACAGATACGCAGTATTTT; CDR3: CASSAPPGGLSTDTQYF
D: TRBD2; J: TRBJ2-3; size: NA; V: TRBV27; DNA: TGTGCCAGCGGACTAGCGGTTACAGATACGCAGTATTTT; CDR3: CASGLAVTDTQYF
D: TRBD2; J: TRBJ2-3; size: once; V: TRBV9; DNA: TGTGCCAGCAGCGTGAGAGCGGGGGGGCAGCAAACAGATACGCAGTATTTT; CDR3: CASSVRAGGQQTDTQYF
D: TRBD1; J: TRBJ1-1; size: NA; V: TRBV5-1; DNA: TGCGCCAGCAGCGGGGCAGACGGGACAGGGGAGGAGAGAGCTTTCTTT; CDR3: CASSGADGTGEERAFF
D: TRBD1; J: TRBJ2-7; size: NA; V: TRBV6-6; DNA: TGTGCCAGCAGTTACGGACAGGGGACGGGCGAGCAGTACTTC; CDR3: CASSYGQGTGEQYF
D: NA; J: TRBJ2-5; size: NA; V: TRBV10-3; DNA: TGTGCCATCGGTGGGAGTGAGACCCAGTACTTC; CDR3: CAIGGSETQYF
D: TRBD1; J: TRBJ2-1; size: NA; V: TRBV9; DNA: TGTGCCAGCAGCTTAACCGGGACAGGGGGTAAAAATGAGCAGTTCTTC; CDR3: CASSLTGTGGKNEQFF
D: NA; J: TRBJ1-6; size: NA; V: TRBV15; DNA: TGTGCCACCAGCCGGGGGGACGGACCTTCACCCCTCCACTTT; CDR3: CATSRGDGPSPLHF
D: TRBD2; J: TRBJ2-7; size: NA; V: TRBV4-1; DNA: TGCGCCAGCAGCCAAGGGACGGGACTAGCGTTCGAGCAGTACTTC; CDR3: CASSQGTGLAFEQYF
D: NA; J: TRBJ1-3; size: NA; V: TRBV5-1; DNA: TGCGCCAGCAGCTTGTCGGCAGGGACTTACTCTGGAAACACCATATATTTT; CDR3: CASSLSAGTYSGNTIYF
D: TRBD1; J: TRBJ1-1; size: NA; V: TRBV7-2; DNA: TGTGCCAGCAGTCCAAGGACAGGGGGCAGTGAAGCTTTCTTT; CDR3: CASSPRTGGSEAFF
D: NA; J: TRBJ1-5; size: NA; V: TRBV2; DNA: TGTGCCAGCACTCCGGAGTCGGGTCAGCCCCAGCATTTT; CDR3: CASTPESGQPQHF
D: TRBD2; J: TRBJ2-7; size: NA; V: TRBV5-1; DNA: TGCGCCAGCAGCTTAGGACTAGCGGGGGCCTACGAGCAGTACTTC; CDR3: CASSLGLAGAYEQYF
D: NA; J: TRBJ2-7; size: NA; V: TRBV30; DNA: TGTGCCTGGAGTGCCAAGGGACTTCCCTACGAGCAGTACTTC; CDR3: CAWSAKGLPYEQYF
D: NA; J: TRBJ1-1; size: NA; V: TRBV5-6; DNA: TGTGCCAGCAGTGCCGGCGGGAACACTGAAGCTTTCTTT; CDR3: CASSAGGNTEAFF
D: TRBD2; J: TRBJ2-3; size: NA; V: TRBV27; DNA: TGTGCCAGCAGTCCGCTCTCTAGCGGGGTAAGCACAGATACGCAGTATTTT; CDR3: CASSPLSSGVSTDTQYF
D: NA; J: TRBJ2-7; size: NA; V: TRBV4-1; DNA: TGCGCCAGCAGCCAAGCTCTCGGGGGCTACGAGCAGTACTTC; CDR3: CASSQALGGYEQYF
D: NA; J: TRBJ1-1; size: NA; V: TRBV9; DNA: TGTGCCAGCAGTCATAGACAGGCGAACACTGAAGCTTTCTTT; CDR3: CASSHRQANTEAFF
D: NA; J: TRBJ1-4; size: NA; V: TRBV7-6; DNA: TGTGCCAGCAGCTTAGGTCAGGGGAGTGAAAAACTGTTTTTT; CDR3: CASSLGQGSEKLFF
D: NA; J: TRBJ2-3; size: once; V: TRBV9; DNA: TGTGCCAGCAGCGTAGCTGGCGGCACCACAGATACGCAGTATTTT; CDR3: CASSVAGGTTDTQYF
D: NA; J: TRBJ1-2; size: few; V: TRBV25-1; DNA: TGTGCCAGCAGTGAACTTAACGACTTTAGTATTGGCTACACCTTC; CDR3: CASSELNDFSIGYTF
D: NA; J: TRBJ2-1; size: NA; V: TRBV7-3; DNA: TGTGCCAGCAGCTTAACGGGGCACAACAATGAGCAGTTCTTC; CDR3: CASSLTGHNNEQFF
D: NA; J: TRBJ1-4; size: NA; V: TRBV5-6; DNA: TGTGCCAGCAGCCAACCCATGAGGGAAAAACTGTTTTTT; CDR3: CASSQPMREKLFF
D: NA; J: TRBJ2-7; size: NA; V: TRBV5-6; DNA: TGTGCCAGCAGCCCGTTTGGGGGGGGGCACTCCTACGAGCAGTACTTC; CDR3: CASSPFGGGHSYEQYF
D: TRBD1; J: TRBJ1-1; size: NA; V: TRBV29-1; DNA: TGCAGCGCTGGAGACAGGGGCGAAGCTTTCTTT; CDR3: CSAGDRGEAFF
D: TRBD1; J: TRBJ1-5; size: NA; V: TRBV5-1; DNA: TGCGCCAGCAGCCGGACGACAGGGTCAAATCAGCCCCAGCATTTT; CDR3: CASSRTTGSNQPQHF
D: NA; J: TRBJ2-7; size: NA; V: TRBV12-5; DNA: TGTGCTAGTGGAGACAGGATAACAAGCTCCTACGAGCAGTACTTC; CDR3: CASGDRITSSYEQYF
D: TRBD2; J: TRBJ2-3; size: NA; V: TRBV10-3; DNA: TGTGCCAGCGGGACTAGCGGCACAGATACGCAGTATTTT; CDR3: CASGTSGTDTQYF
D: NA; J: TRBJ1-2; size: NA; V: TRBV19; DNA: TGTGCCAGTTTGCCCCGGGGGGAGCTTTTTGATGGCTACACCTTC; CDR3: CASLPRGELFDGYTF
D: NA; J: TRBJ2-1; size: NA; V: TRBV19; DNA: TGTGCCAGTAGTATAGTGACAGCTGACAATGAGCAGTTCTTC; CDR3: CASSIVTADNEQFF
D: NA; J: TRBJ1-6; size: NA; V: TRBV4-1; DNA: TGCGCCAGCAGCCAAGATCCCCCGGGTCCTTACTATAATTCACCCCTCCACTTT; CDR3: CASSQDPPGPYYNSPLHF
D: NA; J: TRBJ2-7; size: NA; V: TRBV6-1; DNA: TGTGCCAGCAGTGGTCCTTCGGGGGTCGGCTACGAGCAGTACTTC; CDR3: CASSGPSGVGYEQYF
D: NA; J: TRBJ2-5; size: few; V: TRBV7-9; DNA: TGTGCCAGCAGCCAACCGGGACTGCCACACCAAGAGACCCAGTACTTC; CDR3: CASSQPGLPHQETQYF
D: TRBD1; J: TRBJ1-3; size: NA; V: TRBV19; DNA: TGTGCCAGTAGTGGGGACAGTACCTCTGGAAACACCATATATTTT; CDR3: CASSGDSTSGNTIYF
D: TRBD1; J: TRBJ1-2; size: NA; V: TRBV14; DNA: TGTGCCAGCAGCCATTACTATACAGGGGCACTCTATGGCTACACCTTC; CDR3: CASSHYYTGALYGYTF
D: NA; J: TRBJ2-1; size: NA; V: TRBV10-1; DNA: TGCGCCAGCAGCGGTTCCTACAATGAGCAGTTCTTC; CDR3: CASSGSYNEQFF
D: TRBD1; J: TRBJ2-7; size: few; V: TRBV11-2; DNA: TGTGCCAGCAGCCGTAACAGGGGCTACGAGCAGTACTTC; CDR3: CASSRNRGYEQYF
D: NA; J: TRBJ2-5; size: NA; V: TRBV20-1; DNA: TGCAGTGCTATAGGGGGTGAGACCCAGTACTTC; CDR3: CSAIGGETQYF
D: TRBD1; J: TRBJ1-4; size: NA; V: TRBV9; DNA: TGTGCCAGCAGCGCAGACAGGGGGGAAAATGAAAAACTGTTTTTT; CDR3: CASSADRGENEKLFF
D: NA; J: TRBJ1-4; size: NA; V: TRBV4-1; DNA: TGCGCCAGCAGCCAAAGAGGAGCCTCTAATGAAAAACTGTTTTTT; CDR3: CASSQRGASNEKLFF
D: NA; J: TRBJ2-7; size: NA; V: TRBV12-2; DNA: TGTGCAAGTCGCTTAGATCCGGGGACAGGGTCATGCGCTGGCGAGCAGTACTTC; CDR3: CASRLDPGTGSCAGEQYF
D: NA; J: TRBJ2-7; size: NA; V: TRBV5-1; DNA: TGCGCCAGCAGCTTGGAGCCGGGTTGGGTGTCCTACGAGCAGTACTTC; CDR3: CASSLEPGWVSYEQYF
D: NA; J: TRBJ1-6; size: NA; V: TRBV4-1; DNA: TGCGCCAGCAGCCAAGACCCCGGGGGAAGGAATTCACCCCTCCACTTT; CDR3: CASSQDPGGRNSPLHF
D: TRBD1; J: TRBJ1-5; size: NA; V: TRBV4-1; DNA: TGCGCCAGCAGTCCGAGCAGGGGGACCCATCAGCCCCAGCATTTT; CDR3: CASSPSRGTHQPQHF
D: NA; J: TRBJ2-7; size: NA; V: TRBV6-1; DNA: TGTGCCTGTGACGACAGATCCTACGAGCAGTACTTC; CDR3: CACDDRSYEQYF
D: NA; J: TRBJ1-5; size: NA; V: TRBV6-5; DNA: TGTGCCAGCAGGACAGCTAGCAATCAGCCCCAGCATTTT; CDR3: CASRTASNQPQHF
D: TRBD2; J: TRBJ2-2; size: NA; V: TRBV30; DNA: TGTGCCTGGTCTGGGCTAGCGGGGGGGCGATCCCCCGGGGAGCTGTTTTTT; CDR3: CAWSGLAGGRSPGELFF
D: TRBD1; J: TRBJ1-6; size: NA; V: TRBV7-9; DNA: TGTGCCAGCAGCTTAGCCAAACAGGGGGCCTCCTATAATTCACCCCTCCACTTT; CDR3: CASSLAKQGASYNSPLHF
D: NA; J: TRBJ1-5; size: NA; V: TRBV9; DNA: TGTGCCAGCAGCGCCGGGGGGGTGGACCAGCCCCAGCATTTT; CDR3: CASSAGGVDQPQHF
D: TRBD2; J: TRBJ2-4; size: NA; V: TRBV13; DNA: TGTGCCAGCAGCTTAAGCCTTAGGACTAGCGGGACCCTAGCCAAAAACATTCAGTACTTC; CDR3: CASSLSLRTSGTLAKNIQYF
D: TRBD2; J: TRBJ2-7; size: NA; V: TRBV30; DNA: TGTGCCTTCCGACTAGCGGGGCGCTACGAGCAGTACTTC; CDR3: CAFRLAGRYEQYF
D: NA; J: TRBJ2-7; size: NA; V: TRBV28; DNA: TGTGCCAGCAGTTCGGGATCAGGGGGGTCCTACGAGCAGTACTTC; CDR3: CASSSGSGGSYEQYF
D: TRBD1; J: TRBJ1-1; size: NA; V: TRBV7-9; DNA: TGTGCCAGCACCCGATCAGGGGGGTCATTAGCTTTCTTT; CDR3: CASTRSGGSLAFF
D: NA; J: TRBJ1-2; size: NA; V: TRBV19; DNA: TGTGCCAGTAGAGACGACTTGCATCCTGGCTACACCTTC; CDR3: CASRDDLHPGYTF
D: TRBD2; J: TRBJ2-2; size: NA; V: TRBV5-1; DNA: TGCGCCAGCAGCTTGGTTGTTTCGGGGGGGCCCGGGGAGCTGTTTTTT; CDR3: CASSLVVSGGPGELFF